A selection of T cell receptor beta chains follows, all from one sample in a study of CD4+ T cells in melanoma. The protocol was immunoSEQ multiplex PCR, while the TCRdb copy is restricted to in-frame clones and leaves out a portion. The repertoire includes around 100,000 clones, 92% of them detected once, and 3% to 4% sits in the top ten. The sequenced material came from peripheral blood. The receptors come from a human donor with melanoma. Both conserved end residues are part of each CDR3. A D gene is named only where the DNA matches it firmly.

cdr3_aa,cdr3_nt,v_call,d_call,j_call
CASSSSVGDSPLHF,TGTGCCAGCAGCTCGAGCGTCGGGGATTCACCCCTCCACTTT,TRBV7-3,.,TRBJ1-6
CASRDGTSRTGELFF,TGCGCCAGCAGAGACGGGACTAGCCGTACCGGGGAGCTGTTTTTT,TRBV5-1,TRBD2,TRBJ2-2
CASSPQGTYTEAFF,TGTGCCAGCTCACCACAGGGAACCTACACTGAAGCTTTCTTT,TRBV18,.,TRBJ1-1
CASSQGGLGQPQHF,TGTGCCAGCAGCCAAGGGGGTTTAGGTCAGCCCCAGCATTTT,TRBV7-9,.,TRBJ1-5
CASSVATSGGQETQYF,TGTGCCAGCAGCGTAGCTACTAGCGGGGGCCAAGAGACCCAGTACTTC,TRBV9,TRBD2,TRBJ2-5
CASSQEQGRNSYEQYF,TGTGCCAGCTCACAAGAACAGGGGCGAAACTCCTACGAGCAGTACTTC,TRBV18,TRBD1,TRBJ2-7
CASSQTGTAYQETQYF,TGTGCCAGCAGCCAAACCGGGACTGCGTACCAAGAGACCCAGTACTTC,TRBV4-2,.,TRBJ2-5
CASSMTGDEQYF,TGCGCCAGCAGCATGACAGGTGACGAGCAGTACTTC,TRBV5-1,.,TRBJ2-7
CASSLGTSEETQYF,TGCGCCAGCAGCTTGGGGACTAGCGAAGAGACCCAGTACTTC,TRBV5-1,TRBD2,TRBJ2-5
CATSRDGGGGETQYF,TGTGCCACCAGCAGAGACGGCGGGGGAGGGGAGACCCAGTACTTC,TRBV15,TRBD2,TRBJ2-5
CSVAGGGNEQFF,TGCAGCGTTGCAGGGGGGGGAAATGAGCAGTTCTTC,TRBV29-1,.,TRBJ2-1